This T cell receptor (beta chain) was obtained from a study of sequential checkpoint blockade in melanoma. Background on the study: Twenty-two patients had matched tumor biopsies before treatment and at week 13 after nivolumab or ipilimumab alone. Study-wide results and limits: Pretreatment TIL clonality tracked with response in the nivolumab-first arm.

This clone was seen a few times. Its antigen remains unidentified. Treatment of the sample: randomized to nivolumab then ipilimumab (arm A) or the reverse (arm B). No patient had prior DNA-damaging chemotherapy. V lost 5 bases and J 4 bases, leaving 11 bases between the germline ends. This CDR3 region has 13 residues. Looked up from germline, CDR1 is MDHEN and CDR2 is SYDVKM. The protocol was immunoSEQ multiplex PCR, while the TCRdb copy is restricted to in-frame clones and leaves out a portion. The sample holds approximately 900 clones, roughly a fifth seen once. This rearrangement joins TRBV28 to TRBJ1-2; D might be TRBD1 (6 bases). This receptor was identified in a human donor with melanoma. Sequences were derived from tumor tissue (inferred from file names), sampled from a patient given nivolumab and ipilimumab in sequence. The CDR3 DNA is TGTGCCAGCAGTGCGGGACAATCCTATGGCTACACCTTC. It specifies CASSAGQSYGYTF.